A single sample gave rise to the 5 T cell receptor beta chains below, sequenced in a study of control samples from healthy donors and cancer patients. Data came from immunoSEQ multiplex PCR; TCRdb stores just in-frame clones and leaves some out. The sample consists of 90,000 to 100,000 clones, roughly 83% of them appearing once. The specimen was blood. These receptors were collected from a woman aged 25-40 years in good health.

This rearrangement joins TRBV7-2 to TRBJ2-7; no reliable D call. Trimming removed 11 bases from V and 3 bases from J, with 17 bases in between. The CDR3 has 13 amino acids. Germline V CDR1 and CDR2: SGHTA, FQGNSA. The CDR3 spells CACGPRTHYEQYF. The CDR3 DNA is TGTGCCTGTGGGCCCCGGACCCACTACGAGCAGTACTTC.

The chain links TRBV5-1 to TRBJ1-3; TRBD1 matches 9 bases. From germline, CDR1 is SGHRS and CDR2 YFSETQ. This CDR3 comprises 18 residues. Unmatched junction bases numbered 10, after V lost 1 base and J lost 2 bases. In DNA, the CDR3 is TGCGCCAGCAGCTTGATCCCCGGACAGGGGCCCCCTGGAAACACCATATATTTT. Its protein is CASSLIPGQGPPGNTIYF.

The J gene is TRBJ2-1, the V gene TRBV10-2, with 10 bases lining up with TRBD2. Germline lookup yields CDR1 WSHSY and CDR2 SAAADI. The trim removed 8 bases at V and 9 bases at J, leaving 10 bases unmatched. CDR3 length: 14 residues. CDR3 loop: CASSVAGGAIEQFF. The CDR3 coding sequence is TGCGCCAGCTCGGTAGCGGGGGGAGCGATTGAGCAGTTCTTC.

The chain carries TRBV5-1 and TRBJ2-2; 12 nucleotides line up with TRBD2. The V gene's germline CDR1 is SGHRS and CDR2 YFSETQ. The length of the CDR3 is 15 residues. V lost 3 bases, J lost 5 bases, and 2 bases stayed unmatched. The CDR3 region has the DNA TGCGCCAGCAGCTGGGGGACTAGCGGGACCGGGGAGCTGTTTTTT. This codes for CASSWGTSGTGELFF.

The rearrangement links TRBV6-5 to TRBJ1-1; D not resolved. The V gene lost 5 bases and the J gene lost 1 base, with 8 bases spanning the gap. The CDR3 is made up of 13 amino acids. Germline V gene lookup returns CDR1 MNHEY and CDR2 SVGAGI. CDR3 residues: CASSPTTNTEAFF. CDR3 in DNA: TGTGCCAGCAGTCCAACAACGAACACTGAAGCTTTCTTT.